These 8 T cell receptor beta chains share one sample of origin, sequenced in a study of liver allograft versus peripheral blood T cells. About the study: Within transplanted livers, the T cell receptor repertoires were examined and compared against the repertoires present in the peripheral blood of liver transplant recipients.

TCRdb reprocessed the reads with MiXCR, giving one entry per CDR3 protein. The table lists about 520 distinct CDR3 sequences, 9.4% of them singletons. Source of these receptors: a human patient who had a liver transplant. Some T cells may be provided by the graft donor.

This clonotype is judged large (0.1 to 1%). The gene calls are TRBV19 and TRBJ1-1; 8 bases map to TRBD1. Looked up from germline, CDR1 is LNHDA and CDR2 is SQIVND (reference sequence). This CDR3 has 15 amino acids. V shed 7 bases and J 2 bases; nucleotides not matched to a gene: 9. CDR3 loop: CASKITTGVNTEAFF. CDR3 nucleotide sequence: TGTGCCAGTAAAATAACGACAGGGGTCAACACTGAAGCTTTCTTT. Complete variable domain (other parts from reference TRBV19 and TRBJ1-1): DGGITQSPKYLFRKEGQNVTLSCEQNLNHDAMYWYRQDPGQGLRLIYYSQIVNDFQKGDIAEGYSVSREKKESFPLTVTSAQKNPTAFYLCASKITTGVNTEAFFGQGTRLTVV.

The J gene is TRBJ1-1, the V gene TRBV20-1; 9 bases line up with TRBD1. V was pared by 5 bases and J by 4 bases, with 5 bases of the junction left unmatched. CDR1 is DFQATT, CDR2 SNEGSKA, per germline (reference sequence). The CDR3 runs 13 residues. The DNA of the CDR3 is TGCAGTGCTGGAACAGGGGGCTTCACTGAAGCTTTCTTT. This sequence encodes CSAGTGGFTEAFF.

The chain couples TRBV6-6 to TRBJ1-1; D is undetermined. Deletions cut 5 bases from V and 1 base from J, with 11 bases between. This CDR3 has 14 amino acids. Per germline, CDR1 MNHNY and CDR2 SVGAGI (reference sequence). CDR3: CASSGAFENTEAFF. The DNA of the CDR3 is TGTGCCAGCAGTGGAGCCTTCGAGAACACTGAAGCTTTCTTT.

This clonotype was picked up one time. Since a far larger clone is one base different, this is likely a read error. The chain uses TRBV6-2 or TRBV6-3 and TRBJ1-5, with a weak D call TRBD1 (5 bases). Germline values: CDR1 MNHEY, CDR2 SVGEGT. The CDR3 contains 13 residues. CDR3 in amino acids: CVSSLTENQPQHF. CDR3 DNA: TGTGTCAGCAGTTTGACAGAGAATCAGCCCCAGCATTTT.

In its sample, this clonotype is large. The gene calls are TRBV24-1 and TRBJ1-2, with 8 bases fitting TRBD1. V lost 11 bases and J lost 4; bases outside the gene matches: 14. CDR3 size: 15 residues. CDR1 and CDR2 (germline): KGHDR, SFDVKD. CDR3 DNA sequence: TGTGCCATTAGCTCAGGACAGGGCAGCATCTATGGCTACACCTTC. Its protein is CAISSGQGSIYGYTF.

V usage is TRBV11-3 and J usage is TRBJ2-7; 9 bases align to TRBD1. Per the germline V gene, CDR1 is SGHNT and CDR2 is YENEEA. The V segment lost 2 bases and the J segment 5 bases; nucleotides outside the gene matches: 10. CDR3 length equals 16 residues. In DNA, the CDR3 is TGTGCCAGCAGCTTATCCCCCGAGACAGGGGGAGACGAGCAGTACTTC. This codes for CASSLSPETGGDEQYF.

In its sample, this clonotype ranks as medium-sized. The V call is TRBV7-9, the J call TRBJ1-1; the D is unclear. The germline CDR1 and CDR2 sequences are SEHNR and FQNEAQ (reference sequence). The CDR3 has 10 amino acids. The germline V and J ends were trimmed by 5 bases and 5 bases, with 3 bases remaining between them. The CDR3 bases are TGTGCCAGCAGCCGGACTGAAGCTTTCTTT. This sequence encodes CASSRTEAFF.

This clonotype is termed large. The V and J genes are TRBV6-2 or TRBV6-3 and TRBJ1-6, with 8 bases aligning to TRBD1. Germline CDR1 is MNHEY and CDR2 is SVGEGT. Trimming removed 5 bases from V and 9 bases from J; junction bases left unmatched: 9. The CDR3 covers 15 residues. CDR3 DNA: TGTGCCAGCAGTGTGACAGGGGTCTCGCGTTCACCCCTCCACTTT. Translating gives CASSVTGVSRSPLHF.